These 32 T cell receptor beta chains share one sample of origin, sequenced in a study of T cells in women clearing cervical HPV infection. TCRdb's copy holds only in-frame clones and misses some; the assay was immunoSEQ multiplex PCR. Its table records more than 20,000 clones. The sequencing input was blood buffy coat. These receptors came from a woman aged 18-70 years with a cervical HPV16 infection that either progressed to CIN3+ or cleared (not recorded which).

The CDR3 sequence: CASALLGLAGNEQFF. CDR3 bases read: TGTGCTAGTGCCTTGTTAGGACTAGCGGGGAATGAG. This chain uses TRBV12-5 with TRBJ2-1; 12 bases agree with TRBD2. Sequencing ends 3 residues short of the CDR3 end; the germline J gene provides the rest. CDR1 is LGHNT, CDR2 FRNRAP, per germline. The trim removed 7 bases at V and 7 bases at J, leaving 8 bases unmatched. The CDR3 is made up of 15 amino acids.

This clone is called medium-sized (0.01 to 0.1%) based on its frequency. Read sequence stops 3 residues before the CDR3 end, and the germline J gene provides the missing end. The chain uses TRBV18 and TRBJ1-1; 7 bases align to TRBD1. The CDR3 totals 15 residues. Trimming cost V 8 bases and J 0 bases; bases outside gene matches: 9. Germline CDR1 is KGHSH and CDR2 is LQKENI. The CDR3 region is CASEGQLNMNTEAFF. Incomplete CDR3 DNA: TGTGCCAGCGAGGGACAGCTCAACATGAACACTGAA. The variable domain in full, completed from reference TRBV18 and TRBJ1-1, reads NAGVMQNPRHLVRRRGQEARLRCSPMKGHSHVYWYRQLPEEGLKFMVYLQKENIIDESGMPKERFSAEFPKEGPSILRIQQVVRGDSAAYFCASEGQLNMNTEAFFGQGTRLTVV.

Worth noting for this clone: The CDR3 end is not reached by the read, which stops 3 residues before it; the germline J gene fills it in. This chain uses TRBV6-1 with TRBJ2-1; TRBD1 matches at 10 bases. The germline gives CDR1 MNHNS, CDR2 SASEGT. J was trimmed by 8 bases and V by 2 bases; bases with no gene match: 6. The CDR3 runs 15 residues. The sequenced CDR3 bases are TGTGCCAGCAGTGAATCGGGACAGGGGTGGGATGAG. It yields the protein CASSESGQGWDE. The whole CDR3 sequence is CASSESGQGWDEQFF.

The sequenced part of the CDR3 DNA is TGCAGTGCTAGAGTTGTAGCGGGGGTTTTCGGGACC. Translated, it gives CSARVVAGVFGT. The whole CDR3 sequence reads CSARVVAGVFGTQYF. The V gene is TRBV20-1, the J gene TRBJ2-5, with 9 bases aligning to TRBD2. The read terminates 3 residues before the CDR3 end, so the remaining end is supplied by the germline J gene. The CDR3 runs to 15 residues. Looked up from germline, CDR1 is DFQATT and CDR2 is SNEGSKA (reference sequence). The V gene end was trimmed by 1 base and the J gene end by 7 bases; junction bases not matched to a gene: 10.

CDR3 sequence: CSVDLGGSGSIEQYF. CDR3 DNA (partial): TGCAGCGTTGATTTGGGTGGGAGCGGGAGCATCGAG. This rearrangement joins TRBV29-1 to TRBJ2-7; 8 bases align to TRBD2. The CDR3 end falls 3 residues outside the read, so it is completed with the germline J gene. The germline gives CDR1 SQVTM, CDR2 ANQGSEA. The CDR3 has 15 amino acids. The V gene end was trimmed by 3 bases and the J gene end by 6 bases; junction bases not matched to a gene: 13.

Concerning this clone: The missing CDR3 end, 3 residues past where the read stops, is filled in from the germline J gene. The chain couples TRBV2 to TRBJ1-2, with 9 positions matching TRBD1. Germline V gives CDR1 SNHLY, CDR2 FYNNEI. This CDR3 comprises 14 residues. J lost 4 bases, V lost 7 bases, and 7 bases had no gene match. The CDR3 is CASTLGQGLYGYTF. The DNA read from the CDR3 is TGTGCCAGCACCCTGGGACAGGGACTCTATGGC.

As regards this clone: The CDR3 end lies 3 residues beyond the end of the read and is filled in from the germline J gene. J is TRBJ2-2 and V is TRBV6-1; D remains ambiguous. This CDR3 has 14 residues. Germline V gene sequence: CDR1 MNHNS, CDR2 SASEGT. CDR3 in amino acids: CASSVLTTNEKLFF. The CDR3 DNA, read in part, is TGTGCCAGCAGTGTGTTAACAACTAATGAAAAG.

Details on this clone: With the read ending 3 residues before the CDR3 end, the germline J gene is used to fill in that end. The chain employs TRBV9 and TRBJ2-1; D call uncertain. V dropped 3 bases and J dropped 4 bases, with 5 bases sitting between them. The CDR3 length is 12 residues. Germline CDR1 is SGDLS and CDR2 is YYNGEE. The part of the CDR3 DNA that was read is TGTGCCAGCAGCGCGTTATACAATGAG. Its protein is CASSALYNE. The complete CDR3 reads CASSALYNEQFF. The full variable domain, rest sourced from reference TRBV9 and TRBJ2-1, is DSGVTQTPKHLITATGQRVTLRCSPRSGDLSVYWYQQSLDQGLQFLIQYYNGEERAKGNILERFSAQQFPDLHSELNLSSLELGDSALYFCASSALYNEQFFGPGTRLTVL.

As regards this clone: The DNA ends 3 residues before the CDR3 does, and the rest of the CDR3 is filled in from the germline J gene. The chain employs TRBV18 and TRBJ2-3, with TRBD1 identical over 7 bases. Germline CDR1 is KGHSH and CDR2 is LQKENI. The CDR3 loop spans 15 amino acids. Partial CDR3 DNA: TGTGCCAGCTCACCCCCCACAGGGGCGAATCAGCCG. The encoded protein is CASSPPTGANQP. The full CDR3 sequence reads CASSPPTGANQPQYF.

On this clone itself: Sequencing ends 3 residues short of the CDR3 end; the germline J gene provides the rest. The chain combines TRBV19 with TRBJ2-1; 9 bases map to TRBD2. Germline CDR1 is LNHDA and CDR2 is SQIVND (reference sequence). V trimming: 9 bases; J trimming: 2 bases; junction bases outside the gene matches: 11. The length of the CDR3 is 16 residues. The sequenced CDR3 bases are TGTGCCAGCCCCTCGCGACTAGCGGATGCCTACAATGAG. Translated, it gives CASPSRLADAYNE. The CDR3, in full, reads CASPSRLADAYNEQFF.

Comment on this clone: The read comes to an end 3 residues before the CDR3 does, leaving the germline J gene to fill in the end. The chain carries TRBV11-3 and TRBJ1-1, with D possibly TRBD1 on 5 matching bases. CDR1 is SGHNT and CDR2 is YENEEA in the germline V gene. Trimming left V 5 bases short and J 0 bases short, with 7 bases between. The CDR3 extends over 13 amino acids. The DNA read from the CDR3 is TGTGCCAGCAGCAGACAGATGAACACTGAA. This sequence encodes CASSRQMNTE. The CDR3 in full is CASSRQMNTEAFF.

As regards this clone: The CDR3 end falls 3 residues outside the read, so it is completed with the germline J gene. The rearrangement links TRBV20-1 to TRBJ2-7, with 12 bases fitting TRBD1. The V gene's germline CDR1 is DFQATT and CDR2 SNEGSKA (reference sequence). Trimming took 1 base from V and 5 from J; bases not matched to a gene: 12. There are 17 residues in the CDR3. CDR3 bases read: TGCAGTGCTAGAGGGGGGGGATACCGGGACAGGGGGCACGAG. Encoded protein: CSARGGGYRDRGHE. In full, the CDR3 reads CSARGGGYRDRGHEQYF.

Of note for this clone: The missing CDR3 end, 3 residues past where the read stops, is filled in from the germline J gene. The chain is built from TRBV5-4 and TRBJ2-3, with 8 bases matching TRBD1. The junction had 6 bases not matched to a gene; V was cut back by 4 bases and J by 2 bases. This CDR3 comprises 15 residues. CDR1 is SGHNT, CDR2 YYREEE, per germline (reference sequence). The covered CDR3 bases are TGTGCCAGCAGCCAGGACAGGGTGTCCACAGATACG. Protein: CASSQDRVSTDT. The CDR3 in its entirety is CASSQDRVSTDTQYF. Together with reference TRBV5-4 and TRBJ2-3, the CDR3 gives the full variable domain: ETGVTQSPTHLIKTRGQQVTLRCSSQSGHNTVSWYQQALGQGPQFIFQYYREEENGRGNFPPRFSGLQFPNYSSELNVNALELDDSALYLCASSQDRVSTDTQYFGPGTRLTVL.

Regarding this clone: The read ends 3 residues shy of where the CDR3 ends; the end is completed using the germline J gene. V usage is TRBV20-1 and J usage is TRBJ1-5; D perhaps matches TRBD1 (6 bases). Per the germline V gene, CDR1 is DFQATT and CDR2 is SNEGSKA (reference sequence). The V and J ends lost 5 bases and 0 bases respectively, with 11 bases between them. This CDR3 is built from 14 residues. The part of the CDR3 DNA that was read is TGCAGTGCTCGGACAGTTAATAGCAATCAGCCC. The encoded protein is CSARTVNSNQP. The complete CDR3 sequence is CSARTVNSNQPQHF.

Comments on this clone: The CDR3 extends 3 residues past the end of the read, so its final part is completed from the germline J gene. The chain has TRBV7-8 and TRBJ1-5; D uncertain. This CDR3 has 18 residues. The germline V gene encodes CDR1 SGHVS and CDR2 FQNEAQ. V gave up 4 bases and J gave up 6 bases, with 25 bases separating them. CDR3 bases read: TGTGCCAGCAGCTCCGGCTCTTTAAGGGCGTATCTTGGTCAGCCC. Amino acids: CASSSGSLRAYLGQP. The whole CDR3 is CASSSGSLRAYLGQPQHF.

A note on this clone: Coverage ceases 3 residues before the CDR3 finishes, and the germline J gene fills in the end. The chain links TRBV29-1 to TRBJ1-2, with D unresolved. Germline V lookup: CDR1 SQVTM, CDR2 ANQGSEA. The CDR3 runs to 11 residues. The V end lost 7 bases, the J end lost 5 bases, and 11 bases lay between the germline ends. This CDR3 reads CSAVSGYGYTF. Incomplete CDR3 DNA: TGCAGCGCCGTATCAGGATATGGC.

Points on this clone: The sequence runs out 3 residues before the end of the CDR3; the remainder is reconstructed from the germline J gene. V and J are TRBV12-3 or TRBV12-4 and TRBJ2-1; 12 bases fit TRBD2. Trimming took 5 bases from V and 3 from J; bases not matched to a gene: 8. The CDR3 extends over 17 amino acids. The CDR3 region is CASSHPGTSGYYNEQFF. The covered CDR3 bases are TGTGCCAGCAGTCACCCCGGGACTAGCGGGTACTACAATGAG.

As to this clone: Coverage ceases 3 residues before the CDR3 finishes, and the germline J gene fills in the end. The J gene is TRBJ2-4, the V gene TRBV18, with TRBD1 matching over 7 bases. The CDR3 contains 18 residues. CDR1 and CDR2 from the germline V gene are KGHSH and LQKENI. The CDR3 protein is CASSRPTDRTYSNQPQYF. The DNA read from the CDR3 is TGTGCCAGCTCACGCCCCACGGACAGGACTTATAGCAATCAGCCT.

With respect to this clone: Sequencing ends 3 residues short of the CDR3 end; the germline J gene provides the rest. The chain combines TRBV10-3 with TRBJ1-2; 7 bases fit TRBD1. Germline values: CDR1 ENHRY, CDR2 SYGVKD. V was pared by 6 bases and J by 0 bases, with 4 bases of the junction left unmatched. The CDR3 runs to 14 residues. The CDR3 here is CAIRMDRTNYGYTF. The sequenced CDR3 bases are TGTGCCATCAGGATGGACAGGACTAACTATGGC.

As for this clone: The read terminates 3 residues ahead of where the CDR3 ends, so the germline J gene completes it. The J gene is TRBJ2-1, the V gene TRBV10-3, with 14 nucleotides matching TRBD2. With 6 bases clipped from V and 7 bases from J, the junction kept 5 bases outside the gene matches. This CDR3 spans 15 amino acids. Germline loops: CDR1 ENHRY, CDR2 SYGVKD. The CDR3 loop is CAISEGLAGGNEQFF. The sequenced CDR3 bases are TGTGCCATCAGCGAAGGACTAGCGGGAGGAAATGAG.

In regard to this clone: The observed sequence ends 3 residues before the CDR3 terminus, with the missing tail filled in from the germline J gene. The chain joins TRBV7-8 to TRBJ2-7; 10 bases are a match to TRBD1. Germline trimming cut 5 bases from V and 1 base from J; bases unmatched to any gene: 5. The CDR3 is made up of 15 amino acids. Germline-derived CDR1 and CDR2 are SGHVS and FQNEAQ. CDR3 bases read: TGTGCCAGCAGCAGTGGGACAGGGGCGTCCTACGAG. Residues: CASSSGTGASYE. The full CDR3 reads CASSSGTGASYEQYF. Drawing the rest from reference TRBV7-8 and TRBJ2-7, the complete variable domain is GAGVSQSPRYKVAKRGQDVALRCDPISGHVSLFWYQQALGQGPEFLTYFQNEAQLDKSGLPSDRFFAERPEGSVSTLKIQRTQQEDSAVYLCASSSGTGASYEQYFGPGTRLTVT.

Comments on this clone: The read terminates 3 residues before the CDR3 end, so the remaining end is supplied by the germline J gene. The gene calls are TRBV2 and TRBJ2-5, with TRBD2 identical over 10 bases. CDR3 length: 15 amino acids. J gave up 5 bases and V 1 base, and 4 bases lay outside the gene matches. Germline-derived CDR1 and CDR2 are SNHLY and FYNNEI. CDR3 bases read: TGTGCCAGCAGTGAAGTACTAGCGGGGATGGAGACC. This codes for CASSEVLAGMET. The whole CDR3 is CASSEVLAGMETQYF. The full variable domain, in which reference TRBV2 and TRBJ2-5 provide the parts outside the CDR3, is EPEVTQTPSHQVTQMGQEVILRCVPISNHLYFYWYRQILGQKVEFLVSFYNNEISEKSEIFDDQFSVERPDGSNFTLKIRSTKLEDSAMYFCASSEVLAGMETQYFGPGTRLLVL.

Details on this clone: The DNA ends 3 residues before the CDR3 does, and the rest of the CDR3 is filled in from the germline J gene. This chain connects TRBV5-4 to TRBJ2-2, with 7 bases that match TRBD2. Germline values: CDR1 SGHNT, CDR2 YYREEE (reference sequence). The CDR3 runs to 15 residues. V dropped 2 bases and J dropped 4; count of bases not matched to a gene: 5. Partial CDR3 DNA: TGTGCCAGCAGCTTACCGGGGAGGGCCACCGGGGAG. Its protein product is CASSLPGRATGE. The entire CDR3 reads CASSLPGRATGELFF.

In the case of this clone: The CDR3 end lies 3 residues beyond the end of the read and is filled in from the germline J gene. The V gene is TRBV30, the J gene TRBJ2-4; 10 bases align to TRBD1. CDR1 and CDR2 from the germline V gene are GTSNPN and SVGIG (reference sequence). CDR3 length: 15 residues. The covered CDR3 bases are TGTGCCTGGAGCGGACAGGGGGGATCTATCGGGGGT. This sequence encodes CAWSGQGGSIGG. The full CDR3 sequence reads CAWSGQGGSIGGQYF.

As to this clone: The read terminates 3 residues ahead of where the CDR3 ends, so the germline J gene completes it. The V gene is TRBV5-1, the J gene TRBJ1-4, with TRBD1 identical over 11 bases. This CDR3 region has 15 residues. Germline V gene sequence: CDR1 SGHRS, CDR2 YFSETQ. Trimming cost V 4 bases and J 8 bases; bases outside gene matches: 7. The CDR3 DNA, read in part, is TGCGCCAGCAGCCTCCAGGGACAGGGGGTGGAAAAA. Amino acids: CASSLQGQGVEK. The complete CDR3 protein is CASSLQGQGVEKLFF. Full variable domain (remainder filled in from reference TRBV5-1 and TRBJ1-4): KAGVTQTPRYLIKTRGQQVTLSCSPISGHRSVSWYQQTPGQGLQFLFEYFSETQRNKGNFPGRFSGRQFSNSRSEMNVSTLELGDSALYLCASSLQGQGVEKLFFGSGTQLSVL.

This CDR3 is CASSLGANNSPLHF. The part of the CDR3 DNA that was read is TGTGCCAGCAGCTTAGGGGCCAATAATTCACCC. V is TRBV11-3 and J is TRBJ1-6, with unresolved D. Coverage ceases 3 residues before the CDR3 finishes, and the germline J gene fills in the end. CDR1 and CDR2 from the germline V gene are SGHNT and YENEEA. V was shortened by 1 base and J by 5 bases, with 6 bases between the two germline ends. The CDR3 extends over 14 amino acids.

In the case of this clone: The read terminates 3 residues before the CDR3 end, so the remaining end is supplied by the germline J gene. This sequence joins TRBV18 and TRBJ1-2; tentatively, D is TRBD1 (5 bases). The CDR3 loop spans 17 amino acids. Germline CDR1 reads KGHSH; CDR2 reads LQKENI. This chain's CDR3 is CASSPSGGVIETDTYTF. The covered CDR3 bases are TGTGCCAGCTCACCTAGCGGGGGTGTCATCGAAACAGATACC.

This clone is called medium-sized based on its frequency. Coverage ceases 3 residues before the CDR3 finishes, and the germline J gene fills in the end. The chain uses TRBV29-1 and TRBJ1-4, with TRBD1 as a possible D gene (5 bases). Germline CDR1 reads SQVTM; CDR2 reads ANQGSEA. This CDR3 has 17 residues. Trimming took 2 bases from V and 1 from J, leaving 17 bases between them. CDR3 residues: CSVEINRGGVTNEKLFF. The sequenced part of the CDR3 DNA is TGCAGCGTTGAAATTAATAGGGGAGGCGTAACTAATGAAAAA. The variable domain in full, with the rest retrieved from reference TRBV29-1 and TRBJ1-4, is SAVISQKPSRDICQRGTSLTIQCQVDSQVTMMFWYRQQPGQSLTLIATANQGSEATYESGFVIDKFPISRPNLTFSTLTVSNMSPEDSSIYLCSVEINRGGVTNEKLFFGSGTQLSVL.

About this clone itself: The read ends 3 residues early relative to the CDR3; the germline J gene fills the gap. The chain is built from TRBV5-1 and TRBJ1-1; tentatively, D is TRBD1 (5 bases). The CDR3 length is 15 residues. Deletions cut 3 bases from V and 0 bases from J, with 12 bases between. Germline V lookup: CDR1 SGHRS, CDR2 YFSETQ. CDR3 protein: CASSSGGGMNTEAFF. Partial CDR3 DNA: TGCGCCAGCAGCTCTGGGGGGGGGATGAACACTGAA.

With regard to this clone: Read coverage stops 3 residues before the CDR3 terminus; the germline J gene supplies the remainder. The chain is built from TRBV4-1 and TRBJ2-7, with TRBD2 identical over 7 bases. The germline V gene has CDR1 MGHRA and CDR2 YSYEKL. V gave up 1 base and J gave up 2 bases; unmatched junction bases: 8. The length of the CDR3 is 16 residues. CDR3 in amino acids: CASSQGVGRGAYEQYF. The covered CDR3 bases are TGCGCCAGCAGCCAAGGGGTGGGACGGGGGGCCTACGAG.

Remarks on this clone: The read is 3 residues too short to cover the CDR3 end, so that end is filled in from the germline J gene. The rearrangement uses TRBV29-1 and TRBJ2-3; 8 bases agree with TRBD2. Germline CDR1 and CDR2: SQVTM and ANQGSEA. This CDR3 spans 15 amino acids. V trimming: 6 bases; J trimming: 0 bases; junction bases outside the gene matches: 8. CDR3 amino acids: CSVEGSSGSTDTQYF. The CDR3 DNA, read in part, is TGCAGCGTGGAGGGATCTAGCGGGAGCACAGATACG.

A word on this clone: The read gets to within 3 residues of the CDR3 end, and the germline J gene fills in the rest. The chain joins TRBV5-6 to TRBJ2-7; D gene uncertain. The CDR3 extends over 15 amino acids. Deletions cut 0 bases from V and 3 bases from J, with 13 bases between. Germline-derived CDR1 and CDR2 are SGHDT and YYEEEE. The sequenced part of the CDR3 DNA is TGTGCCAGCAGCTTGGGCCTAACCAAAAACTACGAG. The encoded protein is CASSLGLTKNYE. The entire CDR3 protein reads CASSLGLTKNYEQYF.